What follows describes a single T cell receptor (beta chain). CDR1 and CDR2 (germline): SGDLS, YYNGEE. This CDR3 has 15 amino acids. The V end lost 0 bases, the J end lost 1 base, and 10 bases lay between the germline ends. Clinical histories supplied by participants themselves formed the basis of cohort assignment. This sample is drawn from a study of blood T cell repertoires in COVID-19. Original processing notes: Nucleated cell counts were estimated from reference gene primer amplification. TCRdb's table, derived via immunoSEQ multiplex PCR, lists solely in-frame clones and lacks some. Clone size and the V and J calls come from that table; the DNA yielded D and trimming. Here the sample spans around 190,000 clones, about 88% being singletons.

This sequence was found in a woman in her thirties who had recovered from COVID-19. V and J are TRBV9 and TRBJ1-1; no definite D call. Sequenced sample: PBMCs or T cells enriched from blood (not recorded which). The DNA of the CDR3 is TGTGCCAGCAGCGTAGTCCCCGCGAGGAACACTGAAGCTTTCTTT. Translating gives CASSVVPARNTEAFF.